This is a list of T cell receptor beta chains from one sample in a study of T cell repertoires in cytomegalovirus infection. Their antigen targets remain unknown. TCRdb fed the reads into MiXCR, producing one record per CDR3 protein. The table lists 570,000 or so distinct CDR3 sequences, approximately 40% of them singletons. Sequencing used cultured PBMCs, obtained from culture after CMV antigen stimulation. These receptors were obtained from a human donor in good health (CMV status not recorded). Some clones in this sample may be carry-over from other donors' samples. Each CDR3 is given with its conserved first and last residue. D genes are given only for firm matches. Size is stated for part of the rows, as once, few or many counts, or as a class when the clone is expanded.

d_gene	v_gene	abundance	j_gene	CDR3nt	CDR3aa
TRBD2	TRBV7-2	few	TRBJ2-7	TGTGCCAGCAGCTTAATGACTAGCGCTCAGTACTTC	CASSLMTSAQYF
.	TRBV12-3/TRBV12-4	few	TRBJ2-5	TGTGCCAGCAGCTTTGGGTCTTGGGCCCAGTACTTC	CASSFGSWAQYF
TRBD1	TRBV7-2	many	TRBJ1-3	TGTGCCAGCAGCTTGTCCAGGGGTGACAGGGGCTCTGGAAACACCATATATTTT	CASSLSRGDRGSGNTIYF
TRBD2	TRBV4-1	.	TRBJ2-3	TGCGCCAGCAGCCGGTTACCTCTAGCGGGGGGTGATGGGGCGCAGTATTTT	CASSRLPLAGGDGAQYF
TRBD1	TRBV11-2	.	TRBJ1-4	TGTGCCAGCAGCCAAAATTCAGGGGGCTTTGGGGAAAAACTGTTTTTT	CASSQNSGGFGEKLFF
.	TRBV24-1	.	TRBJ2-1	TGTGCCACCAGTGATTCATCTGGCGGACGGCCGAAGCAGTTCTTC	CATSDSSGGRPKQFF
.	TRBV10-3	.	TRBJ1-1	TGTGCCATCAGAGGGGGAGAGGGTGAGGCTTTCTTT	CAIRGGEGEAFF
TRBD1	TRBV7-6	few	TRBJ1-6	TGTGCCAGCAGCTTAGGGACAGGGAGATCACCCCTCCACTTT	CASSLGTGRSPLHF
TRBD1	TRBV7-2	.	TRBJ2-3	TGTGCCAGCACCCTCCCAGGGACAGGGGGTTGGGATACGCAGTATTTT	CASTLPGTGGWDTQYF
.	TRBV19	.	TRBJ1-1	TGTGCCAGTAGTATCCTCGACACGGAGAACACTGAAGCTTTCTTT	CASSILDTENTEAFF
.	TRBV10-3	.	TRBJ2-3	TGTGCCATCAGAAGGGCCTCTAGCACAGATACGCAGTATTTT	CAIRRASSTDTQYF
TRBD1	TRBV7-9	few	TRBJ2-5	TGTGCCAGCAGCCCATGGACAGGGAGGACGGAGACCCAGTACTTC	CASSPWTGRTETQYF
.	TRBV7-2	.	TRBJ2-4	TGTGCCAGCAGCTCCCCCCCTCAAAACATTCAGTACTTC	CASSSPPQNIQYF
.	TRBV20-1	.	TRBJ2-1	TGCAGTGCCCCGGACTGGGGGGGCGGGCAACGGGATGAGCAGTTCTTC	CSAPDWGGGQRDEQFF
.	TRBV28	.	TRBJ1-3	TGTGCCAGCAGTTTAAGGGGGAGGGTTATCGGCTCTGGAAACACCATATATTTT	CASSLRGRVIGSGNTIYF
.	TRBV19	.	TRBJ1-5	TGTGCCACCTTGGGTAGCCTCAATCAGCCCCAGCATTTT	CATLGSLNQPQHF
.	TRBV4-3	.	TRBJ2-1	TGCGCCAGCAGCCAGGACAGCAGGGTTTCCCTTTACAATGAGCAGTTCTTC	CASSQDSRVSLYNEQFF
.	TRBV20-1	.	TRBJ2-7	TGCAGTGCTAGATCTGAACCCAATCGATACGAGCAGTACTTC	CSARSEPNRYEQYF
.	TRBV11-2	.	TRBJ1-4	TGTGCCAGCAGCTGGGCCCTGGGAAAACTGTTTTTT	CASSWALGKLFF
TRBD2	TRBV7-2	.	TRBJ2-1	TGTGCCAGCAGCACGGGACTAGCGGGGGGGTACAATGAGCAGTTCTTC	CASSTGLAGGYNEQFF
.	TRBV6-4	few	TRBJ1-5	TGTGCCAGCAGTGCCAATACAGGGCTTGGCCAGCCCCAGCATTTT	CASSANTGLGQPQHF
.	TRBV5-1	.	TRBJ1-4	TGCGCCAGCAGCTCCTTGGGCAGGGCGGATGAAAAACTGTTTTTT	CASSSLGRADEKLFF
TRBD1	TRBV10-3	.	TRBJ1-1	TGTGCCATCAGTCAACAGGGGAGGAACACTGAAGCTTTCTTT	CAISQQGRNTEAFF
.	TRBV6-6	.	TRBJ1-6	TGTGCCAGCAGCAGGGGTAGCGATTCACCCCTCCACTTT	CASSRGSDSPLHF
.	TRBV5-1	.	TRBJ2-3	TGCGCCAGCAGCTTGGGCGGTAGCGGCACAGATACGCAGTATTTT	CASSLGGSGTDTQYF
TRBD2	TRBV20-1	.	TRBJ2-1	TGCAGTGCTAGAGCGGGACTAGCGGGAGTCGGGAATGAGCAGTTCTTC	CSARAGLAGVGNEQFF
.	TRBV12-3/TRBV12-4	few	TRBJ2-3	TGTGCCAGCAGCCAAACGGGGATTTCCACAGATACGCAGTATTTT	CASSQTGISTDTQYF
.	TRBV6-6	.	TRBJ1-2	TGTGCCAGCAGTTACTCCACCTCGACATATACTAACTATGGCTACACCTTC	CASSYSTSTYTNYGYTF
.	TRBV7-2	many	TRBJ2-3	TGTGCCAGCAGCTTAGACGGCACAGATACGCAGTATTTT	CASSLDGTDTQYF
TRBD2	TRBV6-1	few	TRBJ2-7	TGTGCCAGCACCCCGGCGGGGGGCGGTTACGAGCAGTACTTC	CASTPAGGGYEQYF
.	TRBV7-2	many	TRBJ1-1	TGTGCCAGCAGCTACGACACGGGGGGGTCTGAAGCTTTCTTT	CASSYDTGGSEAFF
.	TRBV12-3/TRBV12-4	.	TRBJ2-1	TGTGCCAGCGGTCGGTCGAGGGGCAATGAGCAGTTCTTC	CASGRSRGNEQFF
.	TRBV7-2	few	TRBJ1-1	TGTGCCAGCAGCATGGACAGTTATAACACTGAAGCTTTCTTT	CASSMDSYNTEAFF
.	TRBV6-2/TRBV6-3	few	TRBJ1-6	TGTGCCAGCAGCCCCGGATATGCGGGCCTGCCACCCCTCCACTTT	CASSPGYAGLPPLHF
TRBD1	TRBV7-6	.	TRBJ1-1	TGTGCCAGCAGCCCCCGGGACAGCGCTGAAGCTTTCTTT	CASSPRDSAEAFF
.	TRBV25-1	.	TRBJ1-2	TGTGCCAGCAGTGTTGGCAGGGATTGGGATGGCTACACCTTC	CASSVGRDWDGYTF
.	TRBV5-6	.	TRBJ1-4	TGTGCCAGCAGCTTGGGTGGGGACGAAAAACTGTTTTTT	CASSLGGDEKLFF
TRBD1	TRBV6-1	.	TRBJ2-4	TGTGCCAGCAGTCTAGACAGGGGGCACATTCAGTACTTC	CASSLDRGHIQYF
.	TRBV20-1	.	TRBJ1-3	TGCAGTGCTAGTCCTGGAAACACCATATATTTT	CSASPGNTIYF
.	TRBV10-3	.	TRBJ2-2	TGTGCCATCAGTGACCCTACACAGAACACCGGGGAGCTGTTTTTT	CAISDPTQNTGELFF
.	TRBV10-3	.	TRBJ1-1	TGTGCCATTAGGACGGGCGGTACTGAAGCTTTCTTT	CAIRTGGTEAFF
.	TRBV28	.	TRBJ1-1	TGTGCCAGCCGGCTCATATTTGGAAACACTGAAGCTTTCTTT	CASRLIFGNTEAFF
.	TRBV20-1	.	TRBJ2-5	TGCAGTGCGTACAGTCCCCAAGAGACCCAGTACTTC	CSAYSPQETQYF
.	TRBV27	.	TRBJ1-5	TGTGCCAGCGGGACCACAGGGAGTCAGCCCCAGCATTTT	CASGTTGSQPQHF
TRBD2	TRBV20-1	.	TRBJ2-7	TGCAGTGCTAGCGTGGGTAGCGGGAGTTACGAGCAGTACTTC	CSASVGSGSYEQYF
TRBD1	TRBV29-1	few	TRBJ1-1	TGCAGCGTTGAAGCAGGGGGAAGGGTCACTGAAGCTTTCTTT	CSVEAGGRVTEAFF